Listed here is a single TCR beta chain. The antigen is unknown. Together with a sample-barcoded 5' primer, a J-beta primer mix was included in a second PCR lasting roughly 7 to 11 cycles. Researchers report that a template-switch adaptor with 12 random nucleotides tagged each cDNA molecule. TCRdb re-derived calls from the 5' RACE reads in MiXCR, one entry per CDR3 protein. Here the sample spans 1.8 million or so distinct CDR3 sequences, approximately 40% being singletons. This sample stems from a study of blood T cells in healthy people across ages. Background on the study: Per two T cells, about one barcoded beta molecule was captured through template switching.

Study results and limitations: Estimated diversity, derived from one million T cells, was regarded as an underestimate. Roughly linearly, TCR beta diversity per million T cells fell as age increased.

This CDR3 contains 14 residues. CDR1 MNHEY and CDR2 SMNVEV come from the germline V gene (reference sequence). Trimming cost V 5 bases and J 0 bases, with 8 bases left between them. The chain has TRBV27 and TRBJ1-5, with D unclear. Material: blood. The source of this sequence is a human donor in good health. The CDR3 DNA sequence: TGTGCCAGCAGTATCGGACTTAGCAATCAGCCCCAGCATTTT. It specifies CASSIGLSNQPQHF.